One T cell receptor beta chain is described in this entry. Its cognate antigen is unknown. From germline, CDR1 is MNHNS and CDR2 SASEGT. The CDR3 has 17 residues. The V and J ends lost 0 bases and 0 bases respectively, with 9 bases between them. The data derive from a study of response to subunit inactivated influenza vaccine. TCRdb recomputed calls from the RT-PCR reads with MiXCR, one row per CDR3 protein. The sample lists 150,000 to 200,000 distinct CDR3 sequences, over 9.5% occurring once. Overall study results and limits: The authors offered the suggestion that each seasonal influenza vaccination recruits few new T cells.

This sample was also put to use in a study of T cells expressing NK-cell markers. According to that study: Synthesis of TCR beta cDNA relied on 5'RACE template switching carrying UMIs. Sequenced donors, eight in total, included seven who were HCMV-seropositive and one who was seronegative. The dominant NKG2C+ clonotypes represented about 1.0-7.0% of CD8+ T cells in six donors.

Sequencing was performed on CD8+ T cells sorted from PBMCs, taken 12 days after vaccination. The chain joins TRBV6-1 to TRBJ2-6; possible D gene TRBD2, 7 bases. The sequence derives from a man aged 50-60 years who received an inactivated influenza vaccine. CDR3 sequence reads: CASSEARGGSGANVLTF. The CDR3, as DNA: TGTGCCAGCAGTGAAGCAAGGGGGGGCTCTGGGGCCAACGTCCTGACTTTC.